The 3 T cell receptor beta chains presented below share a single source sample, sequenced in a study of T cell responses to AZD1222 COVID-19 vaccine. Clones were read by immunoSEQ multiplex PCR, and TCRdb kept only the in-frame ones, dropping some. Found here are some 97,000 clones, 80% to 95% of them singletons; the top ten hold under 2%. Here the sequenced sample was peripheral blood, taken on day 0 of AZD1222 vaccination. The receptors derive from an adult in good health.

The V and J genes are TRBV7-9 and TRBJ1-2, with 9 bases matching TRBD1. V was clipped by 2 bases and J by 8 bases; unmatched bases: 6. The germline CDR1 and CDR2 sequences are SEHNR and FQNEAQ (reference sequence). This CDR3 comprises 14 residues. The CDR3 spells CASSLLTGGDGYTF. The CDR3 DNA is TGTGCCAGCAGCTTATTAACAGGGGGCGACGGCTACACCTTC.

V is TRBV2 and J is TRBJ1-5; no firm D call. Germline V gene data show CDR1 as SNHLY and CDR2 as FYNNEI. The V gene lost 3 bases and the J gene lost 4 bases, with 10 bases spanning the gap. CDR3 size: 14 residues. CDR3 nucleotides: TGTGCCAGCAGTGATGGTCAGAGAAATCAGCCCCAGCATTTT. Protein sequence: CASSDGQRNQPQHF.

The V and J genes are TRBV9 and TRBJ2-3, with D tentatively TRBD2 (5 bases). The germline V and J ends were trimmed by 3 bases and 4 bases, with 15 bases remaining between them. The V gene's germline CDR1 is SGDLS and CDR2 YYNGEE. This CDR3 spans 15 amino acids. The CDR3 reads CASSEAGLRADTQYF. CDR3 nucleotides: TGTGCCAGCAGCGAGGCCGGGCTGAGGGCAGATACGCAGTATTTT.